The sequence of this TCR beta chain was determined in a study of blood T cell repertoires in COVID-19. Study in general: The study drew acute and convalescent COVID-19 samples from the United States, Italy and Spain. T cells, B-cell-depleted T cells, or PBMCs supplied cDNA or gDNA.

Method: immunoSEQ multiplex PCR; TCRdb's copy keeps in-frame clones and lacks some. The data show around 210,000 clones, roughly 82% seen once. This clone has just a few counts. The CDR3 loop spans 17 amino acids. The V gene's germline CDR1 is LGHDT and CDR2 YNNKEL (reference sequence). The V gene end was trimmed by 1 base and the J gene end by 1 base; junction bases not matched to a gene: 5. What was sequenced was peripheral blood. The receptor was derived from a human donor in a cohort sampled during active COVID-19. V is TRBV3-1 (or the pseudogene TRBV3-2) and J is TRBJ2-5; 11 nucleotides line up with TRBD1. DNA for the CDR3: TGTGCCAGCAGCCAAGCCGGGACAGGGGGTCGCCAAGAGACCCAGTACTTC. This translates into CASSQAGTGGRQETQYF.